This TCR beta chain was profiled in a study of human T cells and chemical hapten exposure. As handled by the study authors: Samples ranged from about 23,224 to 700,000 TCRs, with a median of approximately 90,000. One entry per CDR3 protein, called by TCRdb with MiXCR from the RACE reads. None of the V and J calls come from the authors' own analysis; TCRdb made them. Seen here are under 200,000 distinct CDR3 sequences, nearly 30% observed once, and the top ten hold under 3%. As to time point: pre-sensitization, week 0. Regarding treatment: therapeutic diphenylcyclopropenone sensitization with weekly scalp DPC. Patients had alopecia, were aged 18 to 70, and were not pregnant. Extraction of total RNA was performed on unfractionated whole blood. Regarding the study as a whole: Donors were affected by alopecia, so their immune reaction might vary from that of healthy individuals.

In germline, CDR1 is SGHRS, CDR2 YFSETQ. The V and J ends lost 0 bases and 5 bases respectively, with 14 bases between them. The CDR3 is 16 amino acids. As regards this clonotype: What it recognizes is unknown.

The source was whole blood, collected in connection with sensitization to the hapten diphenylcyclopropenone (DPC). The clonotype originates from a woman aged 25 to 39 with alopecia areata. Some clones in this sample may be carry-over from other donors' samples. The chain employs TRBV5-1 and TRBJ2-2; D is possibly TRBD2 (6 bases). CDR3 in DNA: TGCGCCAGCAGCTTGGCTTTCGGGAGTCCAACCGGGGAGCTGTTTTTT. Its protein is CASSLAFGSPTGELFF.